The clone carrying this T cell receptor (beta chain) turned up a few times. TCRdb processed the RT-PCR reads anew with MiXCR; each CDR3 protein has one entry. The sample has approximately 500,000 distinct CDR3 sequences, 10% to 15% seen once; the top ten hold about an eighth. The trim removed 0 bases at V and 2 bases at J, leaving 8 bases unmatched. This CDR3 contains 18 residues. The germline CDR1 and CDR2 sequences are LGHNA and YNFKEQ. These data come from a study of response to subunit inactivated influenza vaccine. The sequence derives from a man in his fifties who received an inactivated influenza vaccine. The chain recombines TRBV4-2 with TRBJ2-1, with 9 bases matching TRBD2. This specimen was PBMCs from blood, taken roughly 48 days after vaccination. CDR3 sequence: CASSQDVAGGAAYNEQFF. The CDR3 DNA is TGTGCCAGCAGCCAAGATGTGGCGGGGGGGGCTGCCTACAATGAGCAGTTCTTC.